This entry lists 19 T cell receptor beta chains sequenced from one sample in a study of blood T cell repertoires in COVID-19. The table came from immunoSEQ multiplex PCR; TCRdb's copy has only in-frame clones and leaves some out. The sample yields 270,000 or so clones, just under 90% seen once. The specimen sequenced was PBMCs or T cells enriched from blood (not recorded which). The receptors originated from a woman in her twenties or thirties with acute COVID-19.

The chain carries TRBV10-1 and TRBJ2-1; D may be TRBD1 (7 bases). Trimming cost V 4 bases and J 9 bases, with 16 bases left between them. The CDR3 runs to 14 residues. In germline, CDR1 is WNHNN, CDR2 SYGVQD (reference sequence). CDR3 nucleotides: TGCGCCAGCAGTGCGGTCCAGGGGGGTGGTGAGCAGTTCTTC. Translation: CASSAVQGGGEQFF.

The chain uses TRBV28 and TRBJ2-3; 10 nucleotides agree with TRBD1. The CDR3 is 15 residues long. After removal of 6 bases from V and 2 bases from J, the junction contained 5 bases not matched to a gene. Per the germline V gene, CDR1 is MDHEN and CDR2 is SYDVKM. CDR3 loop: CASSKDRGDTDTQYF. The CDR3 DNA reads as TGTGCCAGCAGCAAGGACAGGGGGGACACAGATACGCAGTATTTT.

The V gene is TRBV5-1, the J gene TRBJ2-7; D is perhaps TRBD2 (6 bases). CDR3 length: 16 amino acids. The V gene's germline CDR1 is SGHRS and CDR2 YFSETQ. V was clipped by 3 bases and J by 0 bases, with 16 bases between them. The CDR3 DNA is TGCGCCAGCAGCTCCGAGACGGGGGAGTACTCCTACGAGCAGTACTTC. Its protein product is CASSSETGEYSYEQYF.

CDR3 in amino acids: CASSLASHEQYF. The DNA for the CDR3 is TGTGCCAGCAGCTTGGCGAGCCACGAGCAGTACTTC. The V and J genes are TRBV5-6 and TRBJ2-7; no firm D call. The ends were cut back, 0 bases at V and 5 bases at J, with 6 bases in the middle. The CDR3 totals 12 residues. CDR1 is SGHDT, CDR2 YYEEEE, per germline.

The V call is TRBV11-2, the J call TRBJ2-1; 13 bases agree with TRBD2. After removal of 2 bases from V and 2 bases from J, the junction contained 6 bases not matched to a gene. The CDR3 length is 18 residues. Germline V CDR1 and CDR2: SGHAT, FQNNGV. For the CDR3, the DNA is TGTGCCAGCAGCTTAAAGTGGGGGACTAGCGGGACCTACAATGAGCAGTTCTTC. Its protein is CASSLKWGTSGTYNEQFF.

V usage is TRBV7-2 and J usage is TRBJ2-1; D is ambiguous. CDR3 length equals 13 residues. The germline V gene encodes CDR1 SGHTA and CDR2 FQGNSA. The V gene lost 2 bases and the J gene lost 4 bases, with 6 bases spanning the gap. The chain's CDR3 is CASSLRRYNEQFF. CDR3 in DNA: TGTGCCAGCAGCTTAAGGCGGTACAATGAGCAGTTCTTC.

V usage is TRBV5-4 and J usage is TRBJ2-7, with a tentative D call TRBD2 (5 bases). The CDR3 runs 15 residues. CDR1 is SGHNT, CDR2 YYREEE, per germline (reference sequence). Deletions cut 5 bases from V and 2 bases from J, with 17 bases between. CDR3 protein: CASREGSDSTYEQYF. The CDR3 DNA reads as TGTGCCAGCAGAGAGGGTTCGGACTCGACCTACGAGCAGTACTTC.

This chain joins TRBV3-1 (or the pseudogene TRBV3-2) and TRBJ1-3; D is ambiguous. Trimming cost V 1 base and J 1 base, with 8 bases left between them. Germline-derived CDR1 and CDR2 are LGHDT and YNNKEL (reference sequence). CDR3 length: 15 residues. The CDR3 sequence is CASSQVAGSGNTIYF. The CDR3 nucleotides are TGTGCCAGCAGCCAAGTAGCGGGGTCTGGAAACACCATATATTTT.

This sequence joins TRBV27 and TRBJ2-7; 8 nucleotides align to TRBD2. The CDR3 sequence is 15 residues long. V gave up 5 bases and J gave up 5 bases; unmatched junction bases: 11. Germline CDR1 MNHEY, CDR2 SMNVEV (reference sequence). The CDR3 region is CASSVLPAGANEQYF. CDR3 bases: TGTGCCAGCAGTGTCTTACCAGCGGGGGCCAACGAGCAGTACTTC.

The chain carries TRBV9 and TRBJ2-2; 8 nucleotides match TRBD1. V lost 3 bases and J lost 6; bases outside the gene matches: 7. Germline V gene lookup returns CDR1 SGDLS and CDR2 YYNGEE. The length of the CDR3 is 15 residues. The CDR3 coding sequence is TGTGCCAGCAGCGCCTTGACAGGGGCGGCCGGGGAGCTGTTTTTT. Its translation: CASSALTGAAGELFF.

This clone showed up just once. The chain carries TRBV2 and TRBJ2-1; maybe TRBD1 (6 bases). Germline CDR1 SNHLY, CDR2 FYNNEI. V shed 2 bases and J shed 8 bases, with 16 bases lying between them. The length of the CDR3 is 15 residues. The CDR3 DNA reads TGTGCCAGCAGTGAACTGACAGGAAGTCAGGATGAGCAGTTCTTC. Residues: CASSELTGSQDEQFF.

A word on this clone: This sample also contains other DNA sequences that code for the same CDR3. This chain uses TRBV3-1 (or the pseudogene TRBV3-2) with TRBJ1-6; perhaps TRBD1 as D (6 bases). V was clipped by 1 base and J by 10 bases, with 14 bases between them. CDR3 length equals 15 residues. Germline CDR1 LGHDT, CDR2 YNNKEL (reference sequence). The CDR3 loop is CASSQGGGGRSPLHF. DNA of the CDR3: TGTGCCAGCAGCCAAGGAGGGGGGGGAAGGTCACCCCTCCACTTT.

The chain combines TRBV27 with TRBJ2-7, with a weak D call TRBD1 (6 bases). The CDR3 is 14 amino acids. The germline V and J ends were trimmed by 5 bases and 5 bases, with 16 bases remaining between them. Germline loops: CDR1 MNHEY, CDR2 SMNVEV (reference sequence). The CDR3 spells CASSPGVGADEQYF. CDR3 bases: TGTGCCAGCAGTCCCGGGGTGGGGGCGGACGAGCAGTACTTC.

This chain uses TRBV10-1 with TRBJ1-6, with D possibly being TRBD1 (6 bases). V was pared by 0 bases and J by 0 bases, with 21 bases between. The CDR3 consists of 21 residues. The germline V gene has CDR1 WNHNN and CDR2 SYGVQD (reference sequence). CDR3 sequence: CASSESKRRGYLSSYNSPLHF. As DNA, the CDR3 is TGCGCCAGCAGTGAGTCGAAGCGCAGGGGCTACCTAAGCTCCTATAATTCACCCCTCCACTTT.

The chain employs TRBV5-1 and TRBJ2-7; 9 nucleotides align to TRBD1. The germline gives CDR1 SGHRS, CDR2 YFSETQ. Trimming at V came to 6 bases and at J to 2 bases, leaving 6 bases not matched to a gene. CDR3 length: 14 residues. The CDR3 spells CASTGQGVAYEQYF. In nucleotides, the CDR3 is TGCGCCAGCACGGGACAGGGTGTCGCCTACGAGCAGTACTTC.

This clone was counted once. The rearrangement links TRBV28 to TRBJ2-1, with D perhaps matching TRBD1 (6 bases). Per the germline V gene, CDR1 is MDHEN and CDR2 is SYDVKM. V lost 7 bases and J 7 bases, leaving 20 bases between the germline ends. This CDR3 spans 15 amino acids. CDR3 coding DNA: TGTGCCAGCAACCTCCCCGCGACAGGTAGGAATGAGCAGTTCTTC. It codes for CASNLPATGRNEQFF. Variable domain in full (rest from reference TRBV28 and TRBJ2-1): DVKVTQSSRYLVKRTGEKVFLECVQDMDHENMFWYRQDPGLGLRLIYFSYDVKMKEKGDIPEGYSVSREKKERFSLILESASTNQTSMYLCASNLPATGRNEQFFGPGTRLTVL.

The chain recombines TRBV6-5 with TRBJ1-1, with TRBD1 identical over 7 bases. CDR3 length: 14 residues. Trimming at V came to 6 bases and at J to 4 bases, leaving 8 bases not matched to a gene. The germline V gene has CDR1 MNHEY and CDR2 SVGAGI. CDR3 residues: CASRNRGGGTEAFF. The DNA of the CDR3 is TGTGCCAGCAGAAACAGGGGAGGTGGCACTGAAGCTTTCTTT.

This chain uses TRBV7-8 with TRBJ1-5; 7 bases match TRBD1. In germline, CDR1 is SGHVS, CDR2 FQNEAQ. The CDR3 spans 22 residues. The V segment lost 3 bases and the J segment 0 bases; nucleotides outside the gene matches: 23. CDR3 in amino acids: CASSFWTMGKGARIDSNQPQHF. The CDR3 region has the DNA TGTGCCAGCAGCTTCTGGACGATGGGAAAGGGGGCTCGGATCGATAGCAATCAGCCCCAGCATTTT.

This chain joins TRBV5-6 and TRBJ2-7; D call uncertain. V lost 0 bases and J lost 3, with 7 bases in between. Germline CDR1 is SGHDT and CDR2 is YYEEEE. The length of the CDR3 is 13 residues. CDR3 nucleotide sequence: TGTGCCAGCAGCTTGGGTAGCTACTACGAGCAGTACTTC. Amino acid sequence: CASSLGSYYEQYF.